This is a list of T cell receptor beta chains from one sample in a study of blood T cell repertoires in COVID-19. TCRdb's copy holds only in-frame clones and misses some; the assay was immunoSEQ multiplex PCR. The data hold about 100,000 clones, with about 87% observed a single time. The sequenced sample consisted of peripheral blood. These receptors were collected from a man aged 50 to 59 with acute or convalescent COVID-19. CDR3s leave out the opening cysteine and the closing phenylalanine or tryptophan. Size is omitted from some rows. Given values are once, few, many or a class for expanded clones.

cdr3_length	clone_size	v_call	j_call	cdr3_aa
11	.	TRBV6-5	TRBJ2-7	ASMLAGSYEQY
10	once	TRBV10-1	TRBJ1-1	ASSGGRGEAF
12	.	TRBV4-1	TRBJ2-7	ASSQKTGSGEQY
11	.	TRBV27	TRBJ1-2	ASSLAGARGYT
14	.	TRBV27	TRBJ2-1	ASSYFRDRVYNEQF
13	.	TRBV7-9	TRBJ2-5	ASSFGQGVGETQY
18	.	TRBV3-1/TRBV3-2	TRBJ2-1	ASSQDGSGRRPLDYNEQF
15	.	TRBV3-1/TRBV3-2	TRBJ2-2	ASSQESVSYHTGELF
16	.	TRBV5-6	TRBJ2-7	ASSPTGRVPGTSYEQY
11	.	TRBV28	TRBJ1-4	ASTDRGYEKLF
12	.	TRBV25-1	TRBJ2-7	ASSVTPQGSRQY
13	.	TRBV10-3	TRBJ2-3	AISPRGAGTDTQY
12	.	TRBV6-6	TRBJ2-1	ASEGSGIYNEQF
12	once	TRBV5-5	TRBJ2-3	ASSFSDPTDTQY
12	.	TRBV5-1	TRBJ2-5	ASLSGRAPETQY
12	.	TRBV6-4	TRBJ2-1	ASSRQGNSNEQF
13	.	TRBV5-1	TRBJ2-1	ASRLGLAGNNEQF
13	.	TRBV5-1	TRBJ1-6	ASSLETLDNSPLH
15	.	TRBV4-2	TRBJ2-5	ASSQEVMGASWETQY
13	few	TRBV18	TRBJ1-3	ASSPGQASGNTIY
12	.	TRBV5-1	TRBJ2-7	ASSWDRYSYEQY
13	.	TRBV30	TRBJ2-1	AWSVAQGVNNEQF
15	.	TRBV11-2	TRBJ1-2	ASSPTLPTGVNYGYT
12	.	TRBV10-2	TRBJ1-4	ASRQGVGGEKLF
13	.	TRBV5-1	TRBJ2-7	ASSLYGGSSYEQY
12	.	TRBV6-2/TRBV6-3	TRBJ1-1	ASSRDTPNTEAF
12	.	TRBV6-5	TRBJ2-3	ASSGDGSSDTQY
12	.	TRBV7-6	TRBJ2-1	ASSLEGGFYEQF